The TCR beta chain described here comes from a study of CD4 T cells in relation to SARS-CoV-2 and coronaviruses. Study context: TCR beta CDR3s were sequenced after approximately 9-day antigen culture of PBMCs. Negative control cultures got HIV-1 Nef peptides or no peptide.

CD4+ T cells from unexposed donors were obtained before the COVID-19 pandemic (2011-2018). CD4+ T cells were isolated from the cells after about ten days of culture. Cells permitting, SARS-CoV-2 S/N and four cold-coronavirus spikes were tested on unexposed-donor CD4+ T cells. There are 15 residues in the CDR3. Trimming removed 4 bases at V and 3 bases at J, with 15 bases between. CDR1 MNHEY and CDR2 SMNVEV come from the germline V gene (reference sequence). Broader study findings: No donor gave both pre-pandemic and post-infection samples.

Produced via immunoSEQ multiplex PCR; TCRdb's table is partial and in-frame only. The sample holds some 15,000 clones, 78% seen once. On this clone: Its antigen remains unidentified.

V and J are TRBV27 and TRBJ1-2, with D maybe TRBD1 (5 bases). This clonotype originated in a human donor in good health. The sample taken for sequencing was CD4+ T cells from PBMCs, cultured in vitro. The CDR3 DNA reads TGTGCCAGCAGTTCGATGGGGGGGGGTGACTATGGCTACACCTTC. Translating it yields CASSSMGGGDYGYTF.